Below, one TCR beta chain is given with its context. V lost 10 bases, J lost 0 bases, and 12 bases lay in between. This CDR3 spans 13 amino acids. In germline, CDR1 is ENHRY, CDR2 SYGVKD. Profiling relied on immunoSEQ multiplex PCR, and the TCRdb table lists in-frame clones only, not all of them. The sample holds approximately 81,000 clones; over 75% are singletons and the top ten take nearly 4%. The data were obtained in a study of technical replicates of blood from a handful of donors. The sequencing input was PBMCs. The chain uses TRBV10-3 and TRBJ2-5, with D tentatively TRBD1 (6 bases). This clonotype originated in a human donor in good health. Some clones in this sample may be carry-over from other donors' samples. CDR3 nucleotides: TGTGCCACACAGGACAGATACCAAGAGACCCAGTACTTC. Protein: CATQDRYQETQYF.